This T cell receptor beta chain is from a study of T cell repertoires in cytomegalovirus infection. Background on the study: Used in the study were CMV epitopes, some recently identified and HLA-C-restricted, others well-studied and HLA-B-restricted. Public signatures in TCR beta pointed to CMV infection and matching HLA type. Findings and caveats of the study: There were carriers of CMV plus the relevant HLA, and cumulative public TCR beta family frequency identified them. In two of eight donors, the top clonotype was HLA-C-restricted CMV-specific.

Concerning this clonotype itself: No antigen is known for it.

TCRdb re-called the reads through MiXCR, storing one row per CDR3 protein. The sample consists of 830,000 or so distinct CDR3 sequences, about 30% of them appearing once. CDR3 length equals 19 residues. J was trimmed by 2 bases and V by 3 bases; bases with no gene match: 13. Sample: cultured CD8+ T cells from PBMCs, taken from culture after CMV antigen stimulation. The TCR originated in a human donor in good health (CMV status not recorded). Some clones in this sample may be carry-over from other donors' samples. The chain combines TRBV5-3 with TRBJ2-7; 14 bases fit TRBD2. TRBV5-3 is an ORF, with its function uncertain. CDR3 loop: CARSWHGLGLAGVAYEQYV. In DNA, the CDR3 is TGTGCCAGAAGCTGGCACGGCCTGGGACTAGCGGGGGTCGCCTACGAGCAGTACGTC.